This T cell receptor beta chain was sequenced in a study of molecular identifiers for immune sequencing clone quantification. Whole-study context: Replicate runs used RNA from about 20,000 or 100,000 naive CD8 cells, which was split five ways into aliquots, and four of those aliquots were then sequenced.

Trimming cost V 1 base and J 7 bases, with 7 bases left between them. The CDR3 sequence is 13 residues long. Germline-derived CDR1 and CDR2 are SGHVS and FQNEAQ. Methods described previously, with TCR primers listed, were used for bulk TCR libraries. TCRdb analysed the PCR reads with MiXCR anew, one entry per CDR3 protein. The sample has approximately 680,000 distinct CDR3 sequences; 25% are singletons. The J gene is TRBJ1-4, the V gene TRBV7-8; D unresolved. Sample: naive CD8+ T cells from blood, with Jurkat cell RNA spiked in. Specified subset: FACS-sorted CD8+CD4-CCR7+CD45RA+ naive T cells. The TCR comes from a human donor in good health. Some libraries in this study had Jurkat cell RNA spiked in. The CDR3 sequence is CASSLVSTEKLFF. DNA for the CDR3: TGTGCCAGCAGCTTAGTCAGCACTGAAAAACTGTTTTTT.